The clone carrying this T cell receptor beta chain appeared a few times. Antigen: not known. A read error may account for a junction end that differs from germline. Sequencing of TCR beta CDR3 used immunoSEQ survey depth. This table comes from immunoSEQ multiplex PCR, and its TCRdb copy is limited to in-frame clones, with some not included. Seen here are thousands of clones, roughly 64% observed once, and the top ten hold around two fifths. This specimen comes from a study of CD8 T cell repertoires and HIV-1 epitope variants. The germline V gene has CDR1 SGHDT and CDR2 YYEEEE. The CDR3 runs 14 residues.

J is TRBJ2-7 and V is TRBV5-6, with 8 positions matching TRBD2. Specimen: cultured CD8+ T cells derived from PBMCs. This TCR was sampled from a male donor with HIV. The CDR3 here is CASSAGLGSSEQYF. CDR3 nucleotides: TGTGCCAGCAGCGCGGGACTAGGTTCCTCCGAGCAGTACTTC.